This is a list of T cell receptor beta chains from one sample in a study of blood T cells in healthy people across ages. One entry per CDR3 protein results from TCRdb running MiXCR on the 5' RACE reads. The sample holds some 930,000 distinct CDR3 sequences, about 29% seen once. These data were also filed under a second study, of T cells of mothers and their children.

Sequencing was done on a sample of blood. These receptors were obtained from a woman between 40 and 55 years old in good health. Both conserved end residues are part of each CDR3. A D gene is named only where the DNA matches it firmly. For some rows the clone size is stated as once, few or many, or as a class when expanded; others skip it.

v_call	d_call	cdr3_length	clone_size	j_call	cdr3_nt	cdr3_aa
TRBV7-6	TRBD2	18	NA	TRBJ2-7	TGTGCCAGCAGCTTAGCTGGAACCATAGCGGGGGGGAACAATGAGCAGTACTTC	CASSLAGTIAGGNNEQYF
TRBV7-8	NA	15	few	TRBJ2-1	TGTGCCAGCAGCCCAGACCTACGGGCCTACAATGAGCAGTTCTTC	CASSPDLRAYNEQFF
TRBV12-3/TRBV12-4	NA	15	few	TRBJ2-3	TGTGCCAGCAGTTTTCGGGGGGCTACCACAGATACGCAGTATTTT	CASSFRGATTDTQYF
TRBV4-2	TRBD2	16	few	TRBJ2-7	TGTGCCAGCAGCCAGGGAAGCGGGGGGCGACCCTACGAGCAGTACTTC	CASSQGSGGRPYEQYF
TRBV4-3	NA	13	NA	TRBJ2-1	TGCGCCAGCAGCCAAGGGAGGCTCAATGAGCAGTTCTTC	CASSQGRLNEQFF
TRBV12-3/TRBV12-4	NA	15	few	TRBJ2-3	TGTGCCAGCAGTCTTTGGCTGCTGAGCACAGATACGCAGTATTTT	CASSLWLLSTDTQYF
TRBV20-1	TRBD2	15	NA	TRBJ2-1	TGCAGTGCTAGACTGGGAACTAGCGGGGTAAATGAGCAGTTCTTC	CSARLGTSGVNEQFF
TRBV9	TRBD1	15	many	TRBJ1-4	TGTGCCAGCAGCGTAGAACAGGGGCCGAATGAAAAACTGTTTTTT	CASSVEQGPNEKLFF
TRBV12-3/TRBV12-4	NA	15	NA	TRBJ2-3	TGTGCCAGCAGTCCCGGACGAGCGGGCACAGATGTGCAGTATTTT	CASSPGRAGTDVQYF
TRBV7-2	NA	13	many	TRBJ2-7	TGTGCCAGCAGCTTAGCTTCTAGGGGCGAGCAGTACTTC	CASSLASRGEQYF
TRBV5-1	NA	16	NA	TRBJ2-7	TGCGCCAGCAGCCAATGGGGCGCGACTGGCTCCTACGGGCAGTACTTC	CASSQWGATGSYGQYF
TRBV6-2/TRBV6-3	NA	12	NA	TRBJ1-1	TGTGCCAGCAGGGAGATGAACACTGAAGCTTTCTTT	CASREMNTEAFF
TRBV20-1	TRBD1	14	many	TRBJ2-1	TGCAGTGCTACTCGGGGCAGGGGGCGTGATGAGCAGTTCTTC	CSATRGRGRDEQFF
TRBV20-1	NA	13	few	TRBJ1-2	TGCAGTGCTGGTGAGGGCACTGACTATGGCTACACCTTC	CSAGEGTDYGYTF
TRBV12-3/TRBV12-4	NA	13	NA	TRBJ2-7	TGTGCCAGCAGTTTTCTGGGGGCGGGCGAGCAGTACTTC	CASSFLGAGEQYF
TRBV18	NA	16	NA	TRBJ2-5	TGTGCCAGCTCACCCTTAGGACGGACTGAGGCGGAGACCCAGTACTTC	CASSPLGRTEAETQYF
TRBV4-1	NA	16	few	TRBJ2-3	TGCGCCAGCAGCCAAGATGGGAGGGGGAGCACAGATACGCAGTATTTT	CASSQDGRGSTDTQYF